The clone carrying this TCR beta chain was observed at least ten times. TCRdb itself ran the RT-PCR reads through MiXCR, one entry per CDR3 protein. The sample contains more than 850,000 distinct CDR3 sequences, more than 15% of which appear only once. These data come from a study of patients and donors after allogeneic stem cell transplantation. The germline CDR1 and CDR2 sequences are SQVTM and ANQGSEA. V dropped 7 bases and J dropped 1 base, with 16 bases sitting between them. The CDR3 covers 15 residues. Sequenced material: blood, either unsorted or a sorted T cell fraction (not recorded which). The genes are TRBV29-1 and TRBJ2-2; D might be TRBD1 (6 bases). The sequence was collected from a human donor who was either an allogeneic HSCT recipient or a stem cell or donor lymphocyte infusion donor (not recorded which). It is not recorded whose cells these are; they may come from a transplant donor. DNA of the CDR3: TGCAGCGGTCGCCGGGACACCAAGAACACCGGGGAGCTGTTTTTT. As protein: CSGRRDTKNTGELFF.